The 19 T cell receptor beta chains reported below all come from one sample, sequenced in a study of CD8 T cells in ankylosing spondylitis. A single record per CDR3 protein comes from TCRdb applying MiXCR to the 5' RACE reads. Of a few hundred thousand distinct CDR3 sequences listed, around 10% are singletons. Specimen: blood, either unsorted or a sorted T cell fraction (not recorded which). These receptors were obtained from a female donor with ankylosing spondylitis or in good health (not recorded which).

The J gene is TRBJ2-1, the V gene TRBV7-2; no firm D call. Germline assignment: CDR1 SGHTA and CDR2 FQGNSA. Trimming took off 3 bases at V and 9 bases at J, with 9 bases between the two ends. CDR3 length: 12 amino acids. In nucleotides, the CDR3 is TGTGCCAGCAGCTTCCGGCGCGGTGAGCAGTTCTTC. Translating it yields CASSFRRGEQFF.

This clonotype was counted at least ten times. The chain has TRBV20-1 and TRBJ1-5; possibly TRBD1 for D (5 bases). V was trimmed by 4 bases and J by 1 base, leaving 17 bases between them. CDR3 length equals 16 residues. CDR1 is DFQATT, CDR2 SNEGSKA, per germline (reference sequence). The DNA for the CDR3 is TGCAGTGCTAAAGGACACTCGGGGAGGAGCAATCAGCCCCAGCATTTT. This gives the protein CSAKGHSGRSNQPQHF.

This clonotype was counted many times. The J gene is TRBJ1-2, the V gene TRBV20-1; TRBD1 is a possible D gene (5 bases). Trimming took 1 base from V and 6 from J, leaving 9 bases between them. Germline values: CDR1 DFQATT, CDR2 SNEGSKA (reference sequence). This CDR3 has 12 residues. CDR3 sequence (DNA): TGCAGTGCTAGAGCGGGGGTGGATGGCTACACCTTC. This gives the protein CSARAGVDGYTF.

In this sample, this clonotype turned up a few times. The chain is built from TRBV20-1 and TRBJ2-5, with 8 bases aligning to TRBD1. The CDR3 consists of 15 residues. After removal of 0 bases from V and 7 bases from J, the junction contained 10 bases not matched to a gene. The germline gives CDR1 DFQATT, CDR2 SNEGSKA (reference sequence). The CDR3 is CSARESYRGDGTQYF. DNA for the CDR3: TGCAGTGCTAGAGAGAGCTACAGGGGGGACGGGACCCAGTACTTC.

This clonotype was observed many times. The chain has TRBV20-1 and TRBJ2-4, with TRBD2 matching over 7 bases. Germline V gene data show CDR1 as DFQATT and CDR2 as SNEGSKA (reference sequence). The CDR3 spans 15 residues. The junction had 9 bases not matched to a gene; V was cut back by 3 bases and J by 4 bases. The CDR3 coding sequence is TGCAGTGCTAGTCCCCTAGCGGCAAGAAAAAACATTCAGTACTTC. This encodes CSASPLAARKNIQYF.

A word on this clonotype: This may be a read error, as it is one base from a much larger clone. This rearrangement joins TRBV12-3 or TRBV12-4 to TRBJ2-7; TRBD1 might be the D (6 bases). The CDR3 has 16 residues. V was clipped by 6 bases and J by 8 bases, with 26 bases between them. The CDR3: CASSRAGTRGFYQQYF. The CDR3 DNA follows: TGTGCCAGCAGCCGAGCCGGGACACGCGGCTTTTACCAGCAGTACTTC.

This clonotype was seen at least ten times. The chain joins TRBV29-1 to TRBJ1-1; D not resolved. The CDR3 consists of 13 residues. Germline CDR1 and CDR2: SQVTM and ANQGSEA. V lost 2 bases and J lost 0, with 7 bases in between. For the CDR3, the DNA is TGCAGCGTTGAAAGGGCTATGAACACTGAAGCTTTCTTT. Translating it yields CSVERAMNTEAFF. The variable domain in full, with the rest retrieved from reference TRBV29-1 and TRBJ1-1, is SAVISQKPSRDICQRGTSLTIQCQVDSQVTMMFWYRQQPGQSLTLIATANQGSEATYESGFVIDKFPISRPNLTFSTLTVSNMSPEDSSIYLCSVERAMNTEAFFGQGTRLTVV.

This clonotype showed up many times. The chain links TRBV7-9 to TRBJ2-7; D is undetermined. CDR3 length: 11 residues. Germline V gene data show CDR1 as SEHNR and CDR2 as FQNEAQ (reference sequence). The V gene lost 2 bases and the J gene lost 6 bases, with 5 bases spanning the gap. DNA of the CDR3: TGTGCCAGCAGCTTACGGCGCGAGCAGTACTTC. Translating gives CASSLRREQYF.

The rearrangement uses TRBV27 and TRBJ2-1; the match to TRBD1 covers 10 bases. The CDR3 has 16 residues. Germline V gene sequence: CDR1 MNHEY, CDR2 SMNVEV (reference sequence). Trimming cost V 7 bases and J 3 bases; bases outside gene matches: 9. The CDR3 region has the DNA TGTGCCAGCAAGTCCCCCGGGACAGGGGACTACAATGAGCAGTTCTTC. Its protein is CASKSPGTGDYNEQFF.

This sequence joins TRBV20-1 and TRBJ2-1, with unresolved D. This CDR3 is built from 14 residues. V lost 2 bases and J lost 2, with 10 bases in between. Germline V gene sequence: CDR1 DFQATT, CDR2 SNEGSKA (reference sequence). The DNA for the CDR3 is TGCAGTGCTAGACAAGCGCAGGCCTACAATGAGCAGTTCTTC. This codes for CSARQAQAYNEQFF.

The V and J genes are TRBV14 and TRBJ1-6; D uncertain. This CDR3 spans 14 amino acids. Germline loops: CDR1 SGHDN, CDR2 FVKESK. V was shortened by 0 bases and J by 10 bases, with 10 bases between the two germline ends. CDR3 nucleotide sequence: TGTGCCAGCAGCCAAGATCGCTATAGGTCACCCCTCCACTTT. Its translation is CASSQDRYRSPLHF. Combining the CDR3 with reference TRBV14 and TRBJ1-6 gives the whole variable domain EAGVTQFPSHSVIEKGQTVTLRCDPISGHDNLYWYRRVMGKEIKFLLHFVKESKQDESGMPNNRFLAERTGGTYSTLKVQPAELEDSGVYFCASSQDRYRSPLHFGNGTRLTVT.

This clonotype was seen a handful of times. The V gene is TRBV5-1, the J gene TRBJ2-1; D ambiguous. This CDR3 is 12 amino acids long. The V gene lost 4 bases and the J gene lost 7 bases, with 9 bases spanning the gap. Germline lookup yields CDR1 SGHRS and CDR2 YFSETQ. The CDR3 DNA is TGCGCCAGCAGCGCGACCCGTAATGAGCAGTTCTTC. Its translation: CASSATRNEQFF.

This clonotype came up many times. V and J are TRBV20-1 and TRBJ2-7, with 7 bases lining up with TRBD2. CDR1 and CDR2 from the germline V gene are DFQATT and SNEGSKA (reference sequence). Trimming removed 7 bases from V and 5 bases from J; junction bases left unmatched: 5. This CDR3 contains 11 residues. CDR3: CSVAGEDEQYF. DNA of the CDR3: TGCAGTGTCGCGGGAGAGGACGAGCAGTACTTC.

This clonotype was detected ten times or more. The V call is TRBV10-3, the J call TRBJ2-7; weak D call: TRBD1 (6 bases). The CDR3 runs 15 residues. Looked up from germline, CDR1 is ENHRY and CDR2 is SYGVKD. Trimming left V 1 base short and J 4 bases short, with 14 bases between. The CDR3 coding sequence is TGTGCCATCAGTGAGTATCAGGGGAATACGTACGAGCAGTACTTC. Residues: CAISEYQGNTYEQYF.

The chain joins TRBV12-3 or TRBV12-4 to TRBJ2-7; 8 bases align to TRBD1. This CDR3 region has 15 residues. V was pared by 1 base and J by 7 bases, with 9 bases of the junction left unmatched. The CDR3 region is CASSLVRQGQREQYF. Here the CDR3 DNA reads TGTGCCAGCAGTTTAGTGCGACAGGGGCAGAGGGAGCAGTACTTC.

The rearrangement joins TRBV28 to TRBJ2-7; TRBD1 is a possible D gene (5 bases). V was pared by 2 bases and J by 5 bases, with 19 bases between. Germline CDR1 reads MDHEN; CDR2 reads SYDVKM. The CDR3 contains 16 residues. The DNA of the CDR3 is TGTGCCAGCAGTTTAAGCCCACAACAGGCTCGGAACGAGCAGTACTTC. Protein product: CASSLSPQQARNEQYF.

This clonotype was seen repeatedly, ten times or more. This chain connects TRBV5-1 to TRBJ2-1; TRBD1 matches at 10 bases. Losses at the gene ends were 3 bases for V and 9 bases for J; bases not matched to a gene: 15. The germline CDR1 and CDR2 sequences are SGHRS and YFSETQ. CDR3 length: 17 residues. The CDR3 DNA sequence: TGCGCCAGCAGCTCACTAATCCCCGGGACAGGGGTAGGTGAGCAGTTCTTC. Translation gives CASSSLIPGTGVGEQFF.

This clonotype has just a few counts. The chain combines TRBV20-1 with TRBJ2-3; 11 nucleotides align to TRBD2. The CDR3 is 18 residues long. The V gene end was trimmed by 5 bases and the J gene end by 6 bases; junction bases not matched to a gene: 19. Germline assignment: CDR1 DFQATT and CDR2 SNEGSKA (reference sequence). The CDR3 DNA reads TGCAGTGCTCCCAGGGGGGGACTAGCGGCCCAAGGGGTGGATACGCAGTATTTT. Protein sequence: CSAPRGGLAAQGVDTQYF.

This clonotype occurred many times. The CDR3 loop is CASSPGSLPPYEQYF. CDR3 coding DNA: TGTGCCAGCAGCCCGGGGTCCCTACCACCGTACGAGCAGTACTTC. The chain is built from TRBV7-2 and TRBJ2-7; D may be TRBD2 (5 bases). The germline V and J ends were trimmed by 5 bases and 4 bases, with 18 bases remaining between them. The CDR3 length is 15 residues. Germline assignment: CDR1 SGHTA and CDR2 FQGNSA.